One and the same sample provided the 18 T cell receptor beta chains below, sequenced in a study of blood T cell repertoires in COVID-19. Clones were read by immunoSEQ multiplex PCR, and TCRdb kept only the in-frame ones, dropping some. This sample has approximately 200,000 clones, with 80% to 90% found just once. The source material was PBMCs or T cells enriched from blood (not recorded which). These receptors all stem from a woman under 40 who had been exposed to COVID-19.

The V gene is TRBV12-5, the J gene TRBJ1-6; 7 positions match TRBD1. The CDR3 loop spans 15 amino acids. V shed 6 bases and J 7 bases; nucleotides not matched to a gene: 9. The germline V gene encodes CDR1 LGHNT and CDR2 FRNRAP. CDR3 in DNA: TGTGCTAGTGGCAGGACAGGTTTAAGGAATTCACCCCTCCACTTT. Protein product: CASGRTGLRNSPLHF.

The CDR3: CASKRSESILNNEQFF. CDR3 DNA sequence: TGTGCCAGCAAAAGGAGTGAATCGATTCTAAACAATGAGCAGTTCTTC. The V and J genes are TRBV2 and TRBJ2-1; D unclear. The germline V and J ends were trimmed by 7 bases and 5 bases, with 21 bases remaining between them. Germline loops: CDR1 SNHLY, CDR2 FYNNEI. CDR3 size: 16 residues.

The chain couples TRBV5-1 to TRBJ1-1, with TRBD1 as a possible D gene (5 bases). The germline V gene has CDR1 SGHRS and CDR2 YFSETQ. This CDR3 region has 14 residues. V was cut by 5 bases and J by 0 bases, with 11 bases left in between. DNA of the CDR3: TGCGCCAGCAGGCCAGGGTTCATGAACACTGAAGCTTTCTTT. It yields the protein CASRPGFMNTEAFF.

The chain combines TRBV7-6 with TRBJ1-6; 8 bases agree with TRBD1. Per the germline V gene, CDR1 is SGHVS and CDR2 is FNYEAQ. The CDR3 has 15 amino acids. V trimming: 5 bases; J trimming: 6 bases; junction bases outside the gene matches: 6. The CDR3 loop is CASSRGQGSNSPLHF. CDR3 bases: TGTGCCAGCAGCCGAGGACAGGGCAGTAATTCACCCCTCCACTTT.

This chain joins TRBV27 and TRBJ2-7, with 10 bases that match TRBD1. This CDR3 has 15 amino acids. V gave up 4 bases and J gave up 5 bases; unmatched junction bases: 8. The germline V gene has CDR1 MNHEY and CDR2 SMNVEV (reference sequence). The CDR3 reads CASSSRAGTGDEQYF. The CDR3, as DNA: TGTGCCAGCAGTTCGAGAGCCGGGACAGGGGACGAGCAGTACTTC.

This clone was counted once. V usage is TRBV19 and J usage is TRBJ2-7, with D possibly matching TRBD1 (5 bases). The CDR3 runs to 14 residues. The germline V and J ends were trimmed by 2 bases and 5 bases, with 13 bases remaining between them. The germline V gene has CDR1 LNHDA and CDR2 SQIVND (reference sequence). The chain's CDR3 is CASSIFGRVHEQYF. The CDR3 nucleotides are TGTGCCAGTAGTATATTTGGCAGGGTCCACGAGCAGTACTTC.

Regarding this clone: This same CDR3 is encoded by further DNA sequences in the sample. The CDR3 region is CASSRRGGGRNTGELFF. CDR3 nucleotide sequence: TGCGCCAGCAGCCGGCGGGGCGGGGGGAGAAACACCGGGGAGCTGTTTTTT. This chain links TRBV5-1 with TRBJ2-2, with TRBD2 identical over 8 bases. Looked up from germline, CDR1 is SGHRS and CDR2 is YFSETQ. This CDR3 comprises 17 residues. The V segment lost 4 bases and the J segment 2 bases; nucleotides outside the gene matches: 10.

The chain uses TRBV11-1 and TRBJ2-3, with a possible D match to TRBD2 (6 bases). The CDR3 spans 15 residues. CDR1 and CDR2 from the germline V gene are SGHAT and FQDESV (reference sequence). Trimming removed 3 bases at V and 1 base at J, with 11 bases between. The CDR3 DNA sequence: TGTGCCAGCAGCTTGGCCTTAGCGGGCACAGATACGCAGTATTTT. Translation: CASSLALAGTDTQYF. The complete variable domain, with remaining parts taken from reference TRBV11-1 and TRBJ2-3, reads EAEVAQSPRYKITEKSQAVAFWCDPISGHATLYWYRQILGQGPELLVQFQDESVVDDSQLPKDRFSAERLKGVDSTLKIQPAELGDSAMYLCASSLALAGTDTQYFGPGTRLTVL.

V and J are TRBV5-1 and TRBJ1-2; D unresolved. This CDR3 contains 12 residues. The V gene lost 3 bases and the J gene lost 5 bases, with 8 bases spanning the gap. CDR1 is SGHRS and CDR2 is YFSETQ in the germline V gene. CDR3 residues: CASSYGSYGYTF. The CDR3 DNA reads as TGCGCCAGCAGCTACGGGTCGTATGGCTACACCTTC.

This chain links TRBV19 with TRBJ2-3; D is perhaps TRBD2 (6 bases). Trimming left V 9 bases short and J 3 bases short, with 13 bases between. Germline lookup yields CDR1 LNHDA and CDR2 SQIVND (reference sequence). The CDR3 sequence is 13 residues long. The CDR3 loop is CASCGGVTDTQYF. The CDR3 nucleotides read TGTGCCAGCTGCGGAGGGGTTACAGATACGCAGTATTTT.

The sample holds one count of this clone. This chain joins TRBV6-5 and TRBJ2-3; TRBD1 agrees at 11 bases. The V gene end was trimmed by 7 bases and the J gene end by 8 bases; junction bases not matched to a gene: 8. The V gene's germline CDR1 is MNHEY and CDR2 SVGAGI. The CDR3 consists of 14 residues. The CDR3 DNA sequence: TGTGCCAGCACACTGGACAGGGGGCCAGGTACGCAGTATTTT. Its translation is CASTLDRGPGTQYF.

The chain carries TRBV7-2 and TRBJ1-3; D is undetermined. The CDR3 consists of 14 residues. Germline V CDR1 and CDR2: SGHTA, FQGNSA. The V and J ends lost 3 bases and 1 base respectively, with 7 bases between them. CDR3 DNA sequence: TGTGCCAGCAGCTTGGGCGGGTCTGGAAACACCATATATTTT. It codes for CASSLGGSGNTIYF.

This rearrangement joins TRBV27 to TRBJ2-2; 8 bases line up with TRBD2. Germline CDR1 MNHEY, CDR2 SMNVEV (reference sequence). The CDR3 contains 16 residues. V lost 5 bases and J lost 4; bases outside the gene matches: 9. CDR3 sequence reads: CASSPSSGEFTGELFF. DNA for the CDR3: TGTGCCAGCAGTCCAAGTAGCGGGGAATTCACCGGGGAGCTGTTTTTT.

CDR3: CASIPSSGGAGTQYF. The DNA of the CDR3 is TGTGCCAGCATACCCTCCAGCGGGGGGGCTGGTACGCAGTATTTT. This rearrangement joins TRBV6-5 to TRBJ2-3; 10 nucleotides match TRBD2. The CDR3 has 15 residues. Per the germline V gene, CDR1 is MNHEY and CDR2 is SVGAGI. V trimming: 7 bases; J trimming: 8 bases; junction bases outside the gene matches: 12.

V and J are TRBV19 and TRBJ1-1, with 12 nucleotides matching TRBD1. CDR1 is LNHDA, CDR2 SQIVND, per germline (reference sequence). The trim removed 6 bases at V and 4 bases at J, leaving 15 bases unmatched. This CDR3 comprises 18 residues. The CDR3 coding sequence is TGTGCCAGTAGAGCAACCCCGGGACAGGGGGCCCTAAGCACTGAAGCTTTCTTT. Its protein is CASRATPGQGALSTEAFF.

About this clone itself: The sample carries other DNA sequences with the same CDR3. The chain recombines TRBV5-1 with TRBJ2-7; the D is unclear. The germline CDR1 and CDR2 sequences are SGHRS and YFSETQ. The V end lost 4 bases, the J end lost 4 bases, and 9 bases lay between the germline ends. The CDR3 length is 12 residues. CDR3 DNA sequence: TGCGCCAGCAGCCCCCCCTCTTACGAGCAGTACTTC. Its protein is CASSPPSYEQYF. The variable domain in full, with the rest retrieved from reference TRBV5-1 and TRBJ2-7, is KAGVTQTPRYLIKTRGQQVTLSCSPISGHRSVSWYQQTPGQGLQFLFEYFSETQRNKGNFPGRFSGRQFSNSRSEMNVSTLELGDSALYLCASSPPSYEQYFGPGTRLTVT.

This sequence joins TRBV6-2 or TRBV6-3 and TRBJ2-2, with TRBD1 as a possible D gene (6 bases). The germline CDR1 and CDR2 sequences are MNHEY and SVGEGT. V lost 2 bases to trimming and J lost 5 bases, with 15 bases between them. This CDR3 has 16 residues. The CDR3 is CASSYTLQGPTGELFF. The CDR3 region has the DNA TGTGCCAGCAGTTACACCCTACAGGGTCCGACCGGGGAGCTGTTTTTT.

The chain combines TRBV2 with TRBJ1-3, with unresolved D. There are 16 residues in the CDR3. The germline gives CDR1 SNHLY, CDR2 FYNNEI. Trimming left V 3 bases short and J 4 bases short, with 16 bases between. As DNA, the CDR3 is TGTGCCAGCAGTGAGCTAAATTACCTACAGGGAAACACCATATATTTT. Translation gives CASSELNYLQGNTIYF.